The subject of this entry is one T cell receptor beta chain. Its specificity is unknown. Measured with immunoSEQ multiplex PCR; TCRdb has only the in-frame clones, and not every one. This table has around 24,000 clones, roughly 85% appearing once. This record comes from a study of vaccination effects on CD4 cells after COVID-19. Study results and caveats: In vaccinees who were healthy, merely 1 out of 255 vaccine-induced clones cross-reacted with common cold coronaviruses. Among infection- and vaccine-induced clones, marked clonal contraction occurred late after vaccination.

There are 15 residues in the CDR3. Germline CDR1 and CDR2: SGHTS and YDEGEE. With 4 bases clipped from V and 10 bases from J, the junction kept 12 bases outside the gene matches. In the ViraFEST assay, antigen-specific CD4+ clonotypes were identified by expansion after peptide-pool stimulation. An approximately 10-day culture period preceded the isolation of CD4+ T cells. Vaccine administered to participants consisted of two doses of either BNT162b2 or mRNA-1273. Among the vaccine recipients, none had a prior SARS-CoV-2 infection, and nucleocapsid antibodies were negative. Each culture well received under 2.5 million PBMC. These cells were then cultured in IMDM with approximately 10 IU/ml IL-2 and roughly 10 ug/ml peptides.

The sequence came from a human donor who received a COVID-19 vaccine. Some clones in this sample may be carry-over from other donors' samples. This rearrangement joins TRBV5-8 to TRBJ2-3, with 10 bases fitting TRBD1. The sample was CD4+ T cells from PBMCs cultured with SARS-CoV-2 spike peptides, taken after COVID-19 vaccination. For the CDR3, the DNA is TGTGCCAGCAGCGGCACGGGACAGGGGTTCCGGGCGCAGTATTTT. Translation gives CASSGTGQGFRAQYF.